This T cell receptor (beta chain) is drawn from a study of cytomegalovirus exposure and HLA in healthy donors. CDR1 and CDR2 from the germline V gene are SEHNR and FQNEAQ (reference sequence). This CDR3 spans 17 amino acids. Trimming at V came to 5 bases and at J to 5 bases, leaving 14 bases not matched to a gene. 13 Jbeta primers and 60 Vbeta primers were used for the PCR. Libraries were prepared by immunoSEQ multiplex PCR; TCRdb keeps only in-frame clonotypes and omits some of them. The sample yields about 80,000 clones, roughly four fifths seen once. The sequence was collected from a human donor in good health. This sequence joins TRBV7-9 and TRBJ1-4; 7 nucleotides agree with TRBD1. What was sequenced was PBMCs. The DNA for the CDR3 is TGTGCCAGCAGCCTCCGAACAGGGGAACCGCCAAATGAAAAACTGTTTTTT. Its protein is CASSLRTGEPPNEKLFF.